This T cell receptor beta chain derives from a study of CD8 T cells in Susac syndrome. This CDR3 region has 13 residues. Germline V lookup: CDR1 SEHNR, CDR2 FQNEAQ (reference sequence). Trimming pared 2 bases from V and 3 bases from J, leaving 7 bases between. The RNA input was about 0.5 to 1 ug, and it was reverse transcribed with random hexamers. One entry per CDR3 protein, called by TCRdb with MiXCR from the immunoSEQ multiplex PCR reads. The table includes some 110,000 distinct CDR3 sequences, 80% to 95% detected once. What was sequenced was CD8+ T cells from PBMCs. The J gene is TRBJ2-5, the V gene TRBV7-9, with D unresolved. This TCR came from a human donor with multiple sclerosis. CDR3 nucleotide sequence: TGTGCCAGCAGCTTAAAAGGAAAAGAGACCCAGTACTTC. This codes for CASSLKGKETQYF.